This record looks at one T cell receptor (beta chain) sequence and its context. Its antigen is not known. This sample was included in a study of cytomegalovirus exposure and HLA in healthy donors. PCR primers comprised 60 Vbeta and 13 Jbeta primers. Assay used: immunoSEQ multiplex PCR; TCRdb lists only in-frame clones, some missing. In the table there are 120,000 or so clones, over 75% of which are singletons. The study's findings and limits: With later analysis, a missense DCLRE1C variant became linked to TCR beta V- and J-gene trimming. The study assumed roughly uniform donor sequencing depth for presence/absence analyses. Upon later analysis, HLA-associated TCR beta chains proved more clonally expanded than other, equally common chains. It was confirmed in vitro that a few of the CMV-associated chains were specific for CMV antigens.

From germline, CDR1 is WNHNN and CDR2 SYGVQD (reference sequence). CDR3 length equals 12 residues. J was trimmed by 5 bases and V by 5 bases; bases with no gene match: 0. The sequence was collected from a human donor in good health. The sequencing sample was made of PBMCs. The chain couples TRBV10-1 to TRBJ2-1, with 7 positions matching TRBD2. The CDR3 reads CASSLADNEQFF. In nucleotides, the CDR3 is TGCGCCAGCAGTCTAGCGGACAATGAGCAGTTCTTC.